A selection of T cell receptor beta chains follows, all from one sample in a study of T-cell memory formation after mild COVID-19. TCRdb independently ran MiXCR on the 5' RACE reads; one entry per CDR3 protein. The sample lists 190,000 or so distinct CDR3 sequences, 20% to 25% seen once, with 20% to 25% in the top ten. Sequencing was carried out using PBMCs or a T cell subset sorted from them (not recorded which). These receptors all stem from an adult woman who had mild COVID-19 (a few samples of this study predate the infection). Cell type and time point are not known. Both conserved end residues are part of each CDR3. The D gene is left open where the match is weak. The size entry is marked missing in some rows and otherwise reads once, few, many or a size class.

TRBV11-2	TRBJ2-7	few	TRBD1	TGTGCCAGCACCCCAGGGGGTGGATTCTACGAGCAGTACTTC	CASTPGGGFYEQYF
TRBV29-1	TRBJ2-1	.	.	TGCAGCGGAGATAGCAGACCTGAGCAGTTCTTC	CSGDSRPEQFF
TRBV5-5	TRBJ1-2	.	.	TGTGCCAGCAGCGACGCGGCGTTCTATGGCTACACCTTC	CASSDAAFYGYTF
TRBV4-1	TRBJ2-7	few	TRBD1	TGCGCCAGCAGCCCCGGGACAGCCATGGAGCAGTACTTC	CASSPGTAMEQYF
TRBV7-8	TRBJ2-5	few	TRBD1	TGTGCCAGCAGCTTACCTAGGGTGTCCTCAGGGGGAGAGACCCAGTACTTC	CASSLPRVSSGGETQYF
TRBV7-9	TRBJ1-6	few	.	TGTGCCAGCAGCGCGACCCCAGACACAAGATCACCCCTCCACTTT	CASSATPDTRSPLHF
TRBV7-6	TRBJ2-3	.	TRBD2	TGTGCCAGCAGCTTAGTCGCTAGCGGAAACAGGGATACGCAGTATTTT	CASSLVASGNRDTQYF
TRBV12-3/TRBV12-4	TRBJ2-7	few	.	TGTGCCAGCACCTCGAACGACAGTCCCTTGGAGCAGTACTTC	CASTSNDSPLEQYF
TRBV4-1	TRBJ2-1	few	TRBD2	TGCGCCAGCAGCCAAGTACCCTCTACTACTAGCGGCAATGAGCAGTTCTTC	CASSQVPSTTSGNEQFF
TRBV12-3/TRBV12-4	TRBJ2-2	few	.	TGTGCCAGCAGTCCGGGAATGAGCACCGGGGAGCTGTTTTTT	CASSPGMSTGELFF
TRBV5-1	TRBJ2-7	many	TRBD1	TGTGCCAGCAGTTGGGGGACAGGGTCCTACGAGCAGTACTTC	CASSWGTGSYEQYF
TRBV7-6	TRBJ2-3	once	TRBD2	TGTGCCAGCAGCCTGTCGGGGGGATCAGATACGCAGTATTTT	CASSLSGGSDTQYF
TRBV7-9	TRBJ1-1	.	.	TGTGCCAGCAGCTTATCAGGAATGAACACTGAAGCTTTCTTT	CASSLSGMNTEAFF
TRBV29-1	TRBJ1-1	.	.	TGCAGCGTTGATACAGGGCTTGTGAACACTGAAGCTTTCTTT	CSVDTGLVNTEAFF
TRBV13	TRBJ1-1	few	.	TGTGCCAGCAGCTTAGGAATCAGTGGTGGAACTGAAGCTTTCTTT	CASSLGISGGTEAFF
TRBV27	TRBJ1-1	few	.	TGTGCCAGCACTAAGGGGACTGAAGCTTTCTTT	CASTKGTEAFF
TRBV11-3	TRBJ2-1	few	TRBD2	TGTGCCAGCAGCTTAGATAAGTTAGCGGGACTACTTCACAATGAGCAGTTCTTC	CASSLDKLAGLLHNEQFF
TRBV5-1	TRBJ2-1	.	TRBD1	TGCGCCAGCAGATATACAGGGGCTGGGGACAATGAGCAGTTCTTC	CASRYTGAGDNEQFF
TRBV9	TRBJ2-7	.	TRBD1	TGTGCCAGCAGCTCTAAACCACCGGGACAGCCCTCCTACGAGCAGTACTTC	CASSSKPPGQPSYEQYF
TRBV7-9	TRBJ2-7	.	TRBD2	TGTGCCAGCAGCTTAGTCGCTAGCGGGAGTTACGAGCAGTACTTC	CASSLVASGSYEQYF
TRBV12-3/TRBV12-4	TRBJ2-7	many	.	TGTGCCAGCAGTTTAGCGGTCTCCTACGAGCAGTACTTC	CASSLAVSYEQYF
TRBV7-8	TRBJ2-7	.	TRBD2	TGTGCCAGCAGCTTTTCGGGACTAGCGGGATCTCGTTACGAGCAGTACTTC	CASSFSGLAGSRYEQYF
TRBV7-9	TRBJ1-2	few	TRBD1	TGTGCCAGCAGCTTACTACGGGACAGGGCGAATAGAGGCTACACCTTC	CASSLLRDRANRGYTF
TRBV2	TRBJ2-2	.	.	TGTGCCAGCAGTGATTCGGAAGGAGGGGAGCTGTTTTTT	CASSDSEGGELFF
TRBV6-5	TRBJ1-1	.	.	TGTGCCAGCAAGGAGAACACTGAAGCTTTCTTT	CASKENTEAFF
TRBV6-5	TRBJ2-5	.	.	TGTGCCAGCAGTTACAACGGGGGTATGGAGACCCAGTACTTC	CASSYNGGMETQYF
TRBV3-1	TRBJ2-7	few	.	TGTGCCAGCAGCCAAGACGAGGGGCTCTCCTACGAGCAGTACTTC	CASSQDEGLSYEQYF
TRBV12-3/TRBV12-4	TRBJ2-3	.	TRBD2	TGTGCCAGCACCCTGAGGGGGCTAGCGGGAGCCCCTCCCACAGATACGCAGTATTTT	CASTLRGLAGAPPTDTQYF
TRBV12-3/TRBV12-4	TRBJ2-7	.	.	TGTGCCAGTCGGGGCCCAGGGTATTCCTACGAGCAGTACTTC	CASRGPGYSYEQYF
TRBV12-3/TRBV12-4	TRBJ1-2	few	.	TGTGCCAGCACCCCCGGGACGGACTATGGCTACACCTTC	CASTPGTDYGYTF
TRBV30	TRBJ2-7	few	.	TGTGCCTGGAGCGGGGGGACAGGAGCCTACGAGCAGTACTTC	CAWSGGTGAYEQYF
TRBV27	TRBJ2-1	.	.	TGTGCCAGCAGTTTGCAGGCTTTAAATGAGCAGTTCTTC	CASSLQALNEQFF
TRBV7-9	TRBJ2-7	.	.	TGTGCCAGCAGCTTCTCCTCAGGAGAAAGCTCCTACGAGCAGTACTTC	CASSFSSGESSYEQYF
TRBV6-6	TRBJ2-5	.	TRBD2	TGTGCCAGCAGTCCCATGGGACTAGCGGTTCTCGGGGCCCAGTACTTC	CASSPMGLAVLGAQYF
TRBV29-1	TRBJ1-5	few	.	TGCAGCGTTTCCGGGACATTTAGCAATCAGCCCCAGCATTTT	CSVSGTFSNQPQHF
TRBV9	TRBJ2-7	few	.	TGTGCCAGCAGCCCAGGGTCCGGGAGTTGGTACGAGCAGTACTTC	CASSPGSGSWYEQYF
TRBV29-1	TRBJ1-2	.	.	TGCAGCGCGTTCCTTGAACTTAACTATGGCTACACCTTC	CSAFLELNYGYTF
TRBV24-1	TRBJ2-3	.	.	TGTGCCACCAGTGATGCAAGGGGGTCCGGAGATACGCAGTATTTT	CATSDARGSGDTQYF
TRBV4-1	TRBJ2-3	few	.	TGCGCCAGCAGCCGGACGGGGGGCGGCCCAGATACGCAGTATTTT	CASSRTGGGPDTQYF
TRBV7-2	TRBJ1-1	many	TRBD1	TGTGCCAGCAGCTTAACAGGGGTTTTCAACACTGAAGCTTTCTTT	CASSLTGVFNTEAFF
TRBV9	TRBJ1-1	.	.	TGTGCCAGCAGCGTACTAGGGGGGGAGAACACTGAAGCTTTCTTT	CASSVLGGENTEAFF
TRBV7-9	TRBJ2-3	.	TRBD2	TGTGCCAGCAGCTCATCGACTAGCGGGACGGCCGCAGATACGCAGTATTTT	CASSSSTSGTAADTQYF
TRBV5-1	TRBJ2-1	.	TRBD2	TGCGCCAGCAGCTTTTTTGCGGGGGGGGAGAATGAGCAGTTCTTC	CASSFFAGGENEQFF